This passage covers 10 T cell receptor beta chains from one sample sequenced in a study of blood T cell repertoires in COVID-19. The data were produced by immunoSEQ multiplex PCR, yet TCRdb's version contains in-frame clones alone and is incomplete. Among fewer than 250,000 clones listed, approximately 80% were seen once. Sequencing was performed on peripheral blood. All receptors derive from a woman in her fifties or sixties with active or convalescent COVID-19.

The chain employs TRBV5-1 and TRBJ1-3; TRBD1 might be the D (6 bases). CDR3 size: 14 residues. The germline CDR1 and CDR2 sequences are SGHRS and YFSETQ. V lost 4 bases to trimming and J lost 2 bases, with 10 bases between them. The CDR3 reads CASSEGVAGNTIYF. Written as DNA, the CDR3 is TGCGCCAGCAGCGAGGGGGTTGCTGGAAACACCATATATTTT.

On this clone: The same CDR3 arises from other DNA sequences in this sample as well. The chain recombines TRBV29-1 with TRBJ1-1; TRBD1 might be the D (6 bases). The CDR3 consists of 13 residues. Germline CDR1 and CDR2: SQVTM and ANQGSEA. Trimming shortened V by 6 bases and J by 0 bases, and 11 bases separated the two germline ends. In DNA form, the CDR3 reads TGCAGCGTCGGCAGGGGAATGAACACTGAAGCTTTCTTT. It is translated as CSVGRGMNTEAFF.

V gene TRBV7-2 combines with J gene TRBJ2-3; 10 bases fit TRBD2. V gave up 6 bases and J gave up 8 bases; unmatched junction bases: 14. Germline-derived CDR1 and CDR2 are SGHTA and FQGNSA. This CDR3 is 16 amino acids long. CDR3 in DNA: TGTGCCAGCAGGTTGACTAGCGGGTCGATAGGGGGTACGCAGTATTTT. Translation gives CASRLTSGSIGGTQYF.

The CDR3 DNA follows: TGTGCCAGCAGTGAAGGGACAGGGGGCGTTAGGCCCAATCAGCCCCAGCATTTT. Translation gives CASSEGTGGVRPNQPQHF. The V call is TRBV6-1, the J call TRBJ1-5, with TRBD1 identical over 11 bases. CDR1 and CDR2 from the germline V gene are MNHNS and SASEGT. The V and J ends lost 1 base and 3 bases, in that order; junction bases with no gene match: 8. The CDR3 totals 18 residues.

The chain recombines TRBV13 with TRBJ2-5; TRBD2 aligns across 10 bases. V dropped 5 bases and J dropped 0; count of bases not matched to a gene: 12. This CDR3 spans 18 amino acids. From germline, CDR1 is PRHDT and CDR2 FYEKMQ (reference sequence). CDR3 residues: CASSNSGTSVMYQETQYF. CDR3 in DNA: TGTGCCAGCAGCAACTCCGGGACTAGCGTTATGTACCAAGAGACCCAGTACTTC. The variable domain in full, completed from reference TRBV13 and TRBJ2-5, reads AAGVIQSPRHLIKEKRETATLKCYPIPRHDTVYWYQQGPGQDPQFLISFYEKMQSDKGSIPDRFSAQQFSDYHSELNMSSLELGDSALYFCASSNSGTSVMYQETQYFGPGTRLLVL.

The chain combines TRBV7-9 with TRBJ2-2; a possible D gene is TRBD1 (5 bases). The CDR3 contains 13 residues. The germline gives CDR1 SEHNR, CDR2 FQNEAQ (reference sequence). The CDR3 spells CAYSDRNTGELFF. The CDR3, as DNA: TGTGCGTACTCTGACAGGAACACCGGGGAGCTGTTTTTT.

This chain connects TRBV15 to TRBJ2-1; D is unclear. V lost 1 base, J lost 9 bases, and 13 bases lay in between. The CDR3 covers 14 residues. Germline lookup yields CDR1 LNHNV and CDR2 YYDKDF (reference sequence). The CDR3 sequence is CATSRAGGFPEQFF. The CDR3 nucleotides are TGTGCCACCAGCAGAGCTGGTGGCTTCCCTGAGCAGTTCTTC.

J is TRBJ2-1 and V is TRBV30; 15 nucleotides align to TRBD2. V was clipped by 3 bases and J by 2 bases; unmatched bases: 8. Germline V gene data show CDR1 as GTSNPN and CDR2 as SVGIG (reference sequence). The length of the CDR3 is 18 residues. CDR3 loop: CAWSRGTSGRRAYNEQFF. The CDR3 nucleotides are TGTGCCTGGAGCCGGGGGACTAGCGGGAGGCGCGCCTACAATGAGCAGTTCTTC.

V is TRBV5-6 and J is TRBJ2-1, with TRBD1 matching over 7 bases. The CDR3 totals 14 residues. Per the germline V gene, CDR1 is SGHDT and CDR2 is YYEEEE. The J segment lost 4 bases and the V segment lost 4 bases, leaving 5 bases of the junction unmatched. Written as DNA, the CDR3 is TGTGCCAGCAGCCTCCCGACAGGGTACAATGAGCAGTTCTTC. Its protein is CASSLPTGYNEQFF.

The chain joins TRBV5-4 to TRBJ2-1, with 9 bases identical to TRBD2. The CDR3 loop spans 16 amino acids. In germline, CDR1 is SGHNT, CDR2 YYREEE (reference sequence). Trimming at V came to 0 bases and at J to 2 bases, leaving 3 bases not matched to a gene. This CDR3 is CASSLALAGPYNEQFF. The CDR3 nucleotides read TGTGCCAGCAGCTTGGCCCTAGCGGGACCCTACAATGAGCAGTTCTTC.